These 15 T cell receptor beta chains originate from one sample sequenced in a study of graft-versus-host responses after intestinal transplantation. The antigens of these receptors remain unknown. The protocol was immunoSEQ multiplex PCR, while the TCRdb copy is restricted to in-frame clones and leaves out a portion. Here the sample spans around 89,000 clones, 80% to 95% being singletons. The sample in question was unstimulated CD8+ T cells sorted from spleen or lymph node cells, obtained before transplant. All receptors come from a human donor who was the organ donor for an intestinal transplant.

The chain recombines TRBV4-3 with TRBJ2-3; tentative D call: TRBD1 (5 bases). V gave up 3 bases and J gave up 6 bases, with 16 bases separating them. The CDR3 totals 15 residues. Germline V gene data show CDR1 as LGHNA and CDR2 as YSLEER. CDR3 nucleotides: TGCGCCAGCAGCCAGGTACTGGACATGATCGATACGCAGTATTTT. It translates to CASSQVLDMIDTQYF.

The rearrangement links TRBV5-4 to TRBJ1-2; the match to TRBD1 covers 8 bases. The CDR3 loop spans 14 amino acids. Germline loops: CDR1 SGHNT, CDR2 YYREEE (reference sequence). Trimming took 5 bases from V and 5 from J; bases not matched to a gene: 8. This chain's CDR3 is CASSPGQAHYGYTF. The CDR3 DNA follows: TGTGCCAGCAGTCCGGGACAGGCCCATTATGGCTACACCTTC.

The chain uses TRBV20-1 and TRBJ2-7; D might be TRBD1 (5 bases). Trimming left V 6 bases short and J 3 bases short, with 9 bases between. CDR1 is DFQATT and CDR2 is SNEGSKA in the germline V gene (reference sequence). The CDR3 extends over 11 amino acids. CDR3 bases: TGCAGTGCCAGGGTCCTCTACGAGCAGTACTTC. Protein: CSARVLYEQYF.

V usage is TRBV9 and J usage is TRBJ2-7; tentative D call: TRBD2 (5 bases). This CDR3 has 15 residues. V was cut by 4 bases and J by 0 bases, with 14 bases left in between. CDR1 SGDLS and CDR2 YYNGEE come from the germline V gene. CDR3 in DNA: TGTGCCAGCAGCCCGAGGGCAGAGAGCTCCTACGAGCAGTACTTC. It yields the protein CASSPRAESSYEQYF.

The chain uses TRBV5-5 and TRBJ2-7; maybe TRBD2 (7 bases). The germline gives CDR1 SGHKS, CDR2 YYEKEE (reference sequence). This CDR3 is built from 12 residues. Deletions cut 5 bases from V and 5 bases from J, with 11 bases between. The CDR3 region is CASRGGADEQYF. The CDR3 nucleotides are TGTGCCAGCAGGGGGGGGGCCGACGAGCAGTACTTC.

The chain has TRBV23-1 and TRBJ1-6; D is unclear. TRBV23-1 carries the ORF label, with uncertain function. This CDR3 spans 15 amino acids. Trimming took off 3 bases at V and 7 bases at J, with 13 bases between the two ends. The CDR3 reads CASSHRQSGNSPLHF. CDR3 DNA: TGCGCCAGCAGTCACCGCCAATCGGGGAATTCACCCCTCCACTTT.

The chain is built from TRBV10-3 and TRBJ1-6, with a possible D match to TRBD1 (5 bases). The germline V gene encodes CDR1 ENHRY and CDR2 SYGVKD. Trimming stripped 6 bases from V and 8 bases from J, with 8 bases between. The length of the CDR3 is 12 residues. Here the CDR3 DNA reads TGTGCCATCAGACAGGCCGATTCACCCCTCCACTTT. Residues: CAIRQADSPLHF.

The chain couples TRBV4-3 to TRBJ2-1, with D possibly being TRBD1 (6 bases). CDR3 length: 18 amino acids. The germline gives CDR1 LGHNA, CDR2 YSLEER. Trimming took off 1 base at V and 6 bases at J, with 22 bases between the two ends. The CDR3 nucleotides read TGCGCCAGCAGCCAAGTAGTTAGGCAGGGGCCGTCCGGCAATGAGCAGTTCTTC. Translating it yields CASSQVVRQGPSGNEQFF.

This sequence joins TRBV28 and TRBJ2-1; a weak D match, TRBD1 (6 bases). The CDR3 loop spans 15 amino acids. CDR1 and CDR2 (germline): MDHEN, SYDVKM. V was clipped by 4 bases and J by 10 bases, with 20 bases between them. The CDR3 bases are TGTGCCAGCAGTTCTCTAGGGACACTTTTGCAAGAGCAGTTCTTC. Translating it yields CASSSLGTLLQEQFF.

The V and J genes are TRBV4-2 and TRBJ1-4; 10 bases map to TRBD1. The CDR3 loop spans 18 amino acids. V gave up 1 base and J gave up 8 bases; unmatched junction bases: 13. Germline loops: CDR1 LGHNA, CDR2 YNFKEQ. The DNA for the CDR3 is TGTGCCAGCAGCCAAGTTTTTGGTGGTGGGGACAGGGGAGAAAAACTGTTTTTT. This codes for CASSQVFGGGDRGEKLFF.

The rearrangement uses TRBV6-5 and TRBJ2-7; tentatively, D is TRBD2 (5 bases). Per the germline V gene, CDR1 is MNHEY and CDR2 is SVGAGI. Between the trimmed V and J ends, which lost 6 bases and 3 bases, there was a span of 18 bases. The CDR3 spans 15 residues. DNA of the CDR3: TGTGCCAGCAGAATGAGGGCGTCTATTATCTACGAGCAGTACTTC. Its translation: CASRMRASIIYEQYF.

The gene calls are TRBV5-5 and TRBJ2-7, with D tentatively TRBD1 (5 bases). The CDR3 runs to 15 residues. Trimming shortened V by 2 bases and J by 1 base, and 13 bases separated the two germline ends. The germline V gene has CDR1 SGHKS and CDR2 YYEKEE (reference sequence). This CDR3 reads CASSLRAAGSYEQYF. The CDR3 DNA follows: TGTGCCAGCAGCTTAAGGGCCGCAGGGTCCTACGAGCAGTACTTC.

V and J are TRBV11-2 and TRBJ2-5, with a tentative D call TRBD1 (5 bases). Deletions cut 1 base from V and 5 bases from J, with 23 bases between. This CDR3 comprises 18 residues. Germline V gives CDR1 SGHAT, CDR2 FQNNGV. CDR3 sequence (DNA): TGTGCCAGCAGCTTAGGTTTTCAGGGAAGGTATTCCATGGAGACCCAGTACTTC. Translation: CASSLGFQGRYSMETQYF.

V usage is TRBV6-5 and J usage is TRBJ1-5; TRBD1 matches at 10 bases. Germline CDR1 reads MNHEY; CDR2 reads SVGAGI. The CDR3 spans 15 residues. CDR3 sequence (DNA): TGTGCGCTCGGTCGGGGACAGGGGTTCAATCAGCCCCAGCATTTT. Translated: CALGRGQGFNQPQHF.

Worth noting for this clone: This CDR3 is missing its conserved last phenylalanine or tryptophan, likely due to a read error. This sequence joins TRBV9 and TRBJ1-1; unclear D gene. CDR3 size: 14 residues. CDR1 is SGDLS, CDR2 YYNGEE, per germline. Trimming took 5 bases from V and 2 from J, leaving 13 bases between them. As DNA, the CDR3 is TGTGCCAGCAGTTATGGGCAGTACAACACTGAAGCTTTCCTT. This codes for CASSYGQYNTEAFL.